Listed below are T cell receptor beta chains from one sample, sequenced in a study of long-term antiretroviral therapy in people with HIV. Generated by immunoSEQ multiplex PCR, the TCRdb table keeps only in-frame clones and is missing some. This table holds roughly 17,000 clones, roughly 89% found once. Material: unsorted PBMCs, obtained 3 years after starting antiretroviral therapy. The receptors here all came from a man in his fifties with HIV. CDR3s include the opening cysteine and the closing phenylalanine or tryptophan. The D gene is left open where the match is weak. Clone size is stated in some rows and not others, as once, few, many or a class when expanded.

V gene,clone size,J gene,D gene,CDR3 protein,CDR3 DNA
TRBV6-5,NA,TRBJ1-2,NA,CASSYGGNANYGYTF,TGTGCCAGCAGTTACGGGGGAAATGCTAACTATGGCTACACCTTC
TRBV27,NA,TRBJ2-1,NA,CASRELGSQFF,TGTGCCAGCAGGGAACTAGGATCGCAGTTCTTC
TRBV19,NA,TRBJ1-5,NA,CASSHLGDGDQPQHF,TGTGCCAGTAGCCACTTGGGGGACGGCGATCAGCCCCAGCATTTT
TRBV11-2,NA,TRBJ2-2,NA,CASSFGGAGNTGELFF,TGTGCCAGCAGCTTTGGGGGGGCGGGGAACACCGGGGAGCTGTTTTTT
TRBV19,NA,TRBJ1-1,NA,CASSPTQKGMNTEAFF,TGTGCCAGTAGTCCCACACAAAAGGGGATGAACACTGAAGCTTTCTTT
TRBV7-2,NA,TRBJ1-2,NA,CASSLASAGGYTF,TGTGCCAGCAGCTTAGCGAGTGCAGGGGGCTACACCTTC
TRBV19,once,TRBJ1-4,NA,CASSISSGRRAVFF,TGTGCCAGTAGTATATCCAGCGGCCGGAGGGCGGTGTTTTTT
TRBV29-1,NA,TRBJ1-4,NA,CSGGGGNNEKLFF,TGCAGCGGTGGGGGAGGGAATAATGAAAAACTGTTTTTT
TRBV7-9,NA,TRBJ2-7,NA,CASSFSGRLDEQYF,TGTGCCAGCAGCTTCTCGGGGCGCTTGGACGAGCAGTACTTC
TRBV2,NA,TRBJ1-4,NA,CASTTGQTNEKLFF,TGTGCCAGCACCACGGGACAAACTAATGAAAAACTGTTTTTT
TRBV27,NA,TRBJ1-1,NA,CASGVSGNTEAFF,TGTGCCAGCGGGGTCTCGGGGAACACTGAAGCTTTCTTT
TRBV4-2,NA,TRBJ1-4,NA,CASSQVRSLNEKLFF,TGTGCCAGCAGCCAAGTTAGGAGCTTAAATGAAAAACTGTTTTTT
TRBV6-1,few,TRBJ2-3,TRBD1,CASSEFPGQGDTQYF,TGTGCCAGCAGTGAGTTTCCGGGACAGGGCGATACGCAGTATTTT
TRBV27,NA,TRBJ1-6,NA,CASSFLDSLSPLHF,TGTGCCAGCAGTTTCCTGGACAGCCTTTCACCCCTCCACTTT
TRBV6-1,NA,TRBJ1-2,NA,CASSPAQYGYTF,TGTGCCAGCAGCCCCGCTCAGTATGGCTACACCTTC
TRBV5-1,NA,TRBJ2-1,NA,CASSLWTDNEQFF,TGCGCCAGCAGCTTGTGGACAGACAATGAGCAGTTCTTC
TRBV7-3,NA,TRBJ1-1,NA,CASSLGTANTEAFF,TGTGCCAGCAGCCTGGGGACGGCGAACACTGAAGCTTTCTTT
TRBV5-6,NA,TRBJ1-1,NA,CASSSLQANTEAFF,TGTGCCAGCAGCTCCCTACAGGCGAACACTGAAGCTTTCTTT
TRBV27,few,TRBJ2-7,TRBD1,CASSLGDRAYEQYF,TGTGCCAGCAGTTTAGGGGACAGGGCCTACGAGCAGTACTTC
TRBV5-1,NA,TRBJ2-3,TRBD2,CASSLAGGVSDTQYF,TGCGCCAGCAGCTTGGCTGGGGGGGTATCAGATACGCAGTATTTT
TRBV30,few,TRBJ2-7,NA,CAGGQGESEQYF,TGTGCCGGAGGGCAGGGCGAGAGTGAGCAGTACTTC
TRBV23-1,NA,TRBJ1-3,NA,CASSQSSAPQTGNTIYF,TGCGCCAGCAGTCAATCGTCGGCCCCCCAGACGGGAAACACCATATATTTT
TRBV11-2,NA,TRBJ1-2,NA,CASSLGGSGYTF,TGTGCCAGCAGCTTAGGGGGGTCGGGCTACACCTTC
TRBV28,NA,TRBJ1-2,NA,CASSLRGGYTF,TGTGCCAGCAGTTTACGGGGTGGCTACACCTTC
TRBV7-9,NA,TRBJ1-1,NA,CASSLRGGASTNTEAFF,TGTGCCAGCAGCTTAAGGGGTGGGGCATCTACGAACACTGAAGCTTTCTTT
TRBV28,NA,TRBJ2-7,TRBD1,CASRGQGSTYEQYF,TGTGCCAGCAGGGGACAGGGGTCCACCTACGAGCAGTACTTC
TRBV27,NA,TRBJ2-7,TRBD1,CASSETGPYEQYF,TGTGCCAGCAGTGAGACAGGGCCCTACGAGCAGTACTTC
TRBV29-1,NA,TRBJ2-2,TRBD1,CSVSLVQGAGGELFF,TGCAGCGTTAGTCTAGTACAGGGGGCTGGCGGGGAGCTGTTTTTT